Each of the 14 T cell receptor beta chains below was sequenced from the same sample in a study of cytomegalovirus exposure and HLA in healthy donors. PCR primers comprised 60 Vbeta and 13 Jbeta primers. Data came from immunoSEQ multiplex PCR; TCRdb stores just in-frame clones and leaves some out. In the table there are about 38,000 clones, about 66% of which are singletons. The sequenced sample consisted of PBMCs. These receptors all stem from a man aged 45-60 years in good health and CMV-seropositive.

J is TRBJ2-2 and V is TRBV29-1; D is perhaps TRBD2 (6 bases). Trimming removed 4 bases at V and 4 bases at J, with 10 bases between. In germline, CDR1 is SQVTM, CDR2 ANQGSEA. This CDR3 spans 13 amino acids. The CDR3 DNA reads TGCAGCGTTGGGCGGGATGGCACCGGGGAGCTGTTTTTT. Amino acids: CSVGRDGTGELFF.

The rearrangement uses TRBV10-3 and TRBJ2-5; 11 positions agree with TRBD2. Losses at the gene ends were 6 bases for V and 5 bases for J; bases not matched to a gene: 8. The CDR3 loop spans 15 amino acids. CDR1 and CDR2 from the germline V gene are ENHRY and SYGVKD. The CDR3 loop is CAIRVSGGAEETQYF. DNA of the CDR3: TGTGCCATCAGGGTTAGCGGGGGGGCCGAGGAGACCCAGTACTTC.

The CDR3 DNA follows: TGTGCCAGCAGTGTGGACAGCTACGGAATCTATGGCTACACCTTC. It yields the protein CASSVDSYGIYGYTF. This chain links TRBV27 with TRBJ1-2, with D maybe TRBD1 (6 bases). The CDR3 runs to 15 residues. CDR1 and CDR2 from the germline V gene are MNHEY and SMNVEV (reference sequence). V was trimmed by 5 bases and J by 4 bases, leaving 17 bases between them.

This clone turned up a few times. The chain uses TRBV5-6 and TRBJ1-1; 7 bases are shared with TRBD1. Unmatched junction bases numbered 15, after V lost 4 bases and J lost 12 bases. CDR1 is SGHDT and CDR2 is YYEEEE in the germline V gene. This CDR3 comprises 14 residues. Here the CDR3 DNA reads TGTGCCAGCAGCCCTCGGACAGGCTCGGGAGTACCTTTCTTT. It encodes CASSPRTGSGVPFF.

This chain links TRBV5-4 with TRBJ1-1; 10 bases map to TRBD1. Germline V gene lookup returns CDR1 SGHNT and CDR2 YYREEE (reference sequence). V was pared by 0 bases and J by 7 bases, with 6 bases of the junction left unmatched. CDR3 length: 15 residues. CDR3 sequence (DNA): TGTGCCAGCAGCTTGGCCGGGACAGGGGCTGATGAAGCTTTCTTT. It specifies CASSLAGTGADEAFF.

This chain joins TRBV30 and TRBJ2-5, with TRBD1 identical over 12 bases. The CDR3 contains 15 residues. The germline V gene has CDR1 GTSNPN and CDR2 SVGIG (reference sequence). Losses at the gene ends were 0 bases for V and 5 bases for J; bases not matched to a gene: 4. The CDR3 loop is CAWSVGQGAEETQYF. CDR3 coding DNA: TGTGCCTGGAGTGTGGGACAGGGGGCGGAGGAGACCCAGTACTTC.

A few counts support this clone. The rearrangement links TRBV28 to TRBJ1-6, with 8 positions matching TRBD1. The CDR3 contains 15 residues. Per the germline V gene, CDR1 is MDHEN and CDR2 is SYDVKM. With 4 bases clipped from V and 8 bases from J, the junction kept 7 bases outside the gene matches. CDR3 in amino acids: CASSSPGQAYSPLHF. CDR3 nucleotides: TGTGCCAGCAGTTCCCCGGGACAGGCCTATTCACCCCTCCACTTT.

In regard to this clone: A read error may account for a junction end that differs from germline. CDR3 sequence (DNA): TGTGCCAGCAGTTCTGGGCAGGGGGTAGATTTT. Its protein product is CASSSGQGVDF. The genes are TRBV6-5 and TRBJ2-3; 7 bases are a match to TRBD1. There are 11 residues in the CDR3. Germline CDR1 is MNHEY and CDR2 is SVGAGI.

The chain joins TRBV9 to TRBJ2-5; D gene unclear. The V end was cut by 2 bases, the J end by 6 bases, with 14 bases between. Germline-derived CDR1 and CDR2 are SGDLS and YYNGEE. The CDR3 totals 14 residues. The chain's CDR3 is CASSVTSGPQTQYF. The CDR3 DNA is TGTGCCAGCAGCGTCACCAGTGGTCCCCAGACCCAGTACTTC.

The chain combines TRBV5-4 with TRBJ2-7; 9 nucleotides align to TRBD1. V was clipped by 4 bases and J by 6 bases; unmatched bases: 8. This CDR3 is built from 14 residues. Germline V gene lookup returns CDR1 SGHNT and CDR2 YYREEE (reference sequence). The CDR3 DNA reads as TGTGCCAGCAGCGGGGGACAGGGACGCTCCGAGCAGTACTTC. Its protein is CASSGGQGRSEQYF.

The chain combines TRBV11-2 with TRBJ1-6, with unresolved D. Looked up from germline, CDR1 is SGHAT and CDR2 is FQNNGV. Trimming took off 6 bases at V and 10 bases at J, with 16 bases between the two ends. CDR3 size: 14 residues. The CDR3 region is CASSNPGRTSPLHF. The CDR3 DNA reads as TGTGCCAGCAGTAACCCCGGGAGGACCTCACCCCTCCACTTT.

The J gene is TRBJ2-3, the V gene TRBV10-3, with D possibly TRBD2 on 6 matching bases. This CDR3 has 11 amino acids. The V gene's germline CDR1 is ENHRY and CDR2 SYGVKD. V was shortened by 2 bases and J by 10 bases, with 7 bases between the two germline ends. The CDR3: CAISEGEAQYF. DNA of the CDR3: TGTGCCATCAGTGAGGGGGAGGCGCAGTATTTT.

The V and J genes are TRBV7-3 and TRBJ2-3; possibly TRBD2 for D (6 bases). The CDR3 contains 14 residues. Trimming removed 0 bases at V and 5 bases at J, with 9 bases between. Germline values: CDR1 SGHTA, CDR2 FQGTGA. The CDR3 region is CASSLTGSGDTQYF. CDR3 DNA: TGTGCCAGCAGCTTAACCGGGAGTGGAGATACGCAGTATTTT.

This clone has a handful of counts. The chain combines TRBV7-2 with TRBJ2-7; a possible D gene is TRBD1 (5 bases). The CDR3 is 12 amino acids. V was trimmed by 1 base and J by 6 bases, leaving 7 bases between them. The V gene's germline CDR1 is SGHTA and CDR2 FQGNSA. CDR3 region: CASSLDRGEQYF. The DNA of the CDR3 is TGTGCCAGCAGCTTAGATAGGGGCGAGCAGTACTTC.